A selection of T cell receptor beta chains follows, all from one sample in a study of blood T cell repertoires in COVID-19. Assay: immunoSEQ multiplex PCR; the TCRdb copy retains only in-frame clones and omits some. The data hold approximately 300,000 clones, with around 86% observed a single time. The sequencing sample was made of PBMCs or T cells enriched from blood (not recorded which). All receptors derive from a man aged 30 to 39 who had recovered from COVID-19. CDR3s include the opening cysteine and the closing phenylalanine or tryptophan. A D gene is named only where the DNA matches it firmly. Size values are once, few and many counts, or a class for expanded clones, and some rows have none.

-,-,TRBJ2-1,TRBV27,TGTGCCAGCAGTTTATCAGGAGCGGGCTATGAGCAGTTCTTC,CASSLSGAGYEQFF
TRBD1,-,TRBJ2-2,TRBV10-1,TGCGCCAGCAGTGAGAGACAGGGGGGCACCGGGGAGCTGTTTTTT,CASSERQGGTGELFF
TRBD1,few,TRBJ2-7,TRBV2,TGTGCCAGCAGACAACAGGGGTCGGGGGAGCAGTACTTC,CASRQQGSGEQYF
-,few,TRBJ1-5,TRBV5-1,TGCGCCAGCAGCTTCGGGGGTAATAGCAATCAGCCCCAGCATTTT,CASSFGGNSNQPQHF
-,-,TRBJ1-2,TRBV6-5,TGTGCCAGCCGGGTCGCCGCAGGGGACCGCTATGGCTACACCTTC,CASRVAAGDRYGYTF
TRBD1,-,TRBJ1-1,TRBV5-4,TGTGCCAGCAGCGGGGACAGGGGTATCACTGAAGCTTTCTTT,CASSGDRGITEAFF
-,-,TRBJ1-1,TRBV7-9,TGTGCCAGCAGCTTAGGACGACGGGATGAAGCTTTCTTT,CASSLGRRDEAFF
TRBD2,-,TRBJ2-1,TRBV7-9,TGTGCCAGCAGCGTTAGACTAGCGGCCTCCTACAATGAGCAGTTCTTC,CASSVRLAASYNEQFF
-,-,TRBJ2-7,TRBV18,TGTGCCAGCTCACCCGACACCTCCGCCGAGCAGTACTTC,CASSPDTSAEQYF
-,-,TRBJ1-2,TRBV18,TGTGCCAGCTCACCATGGGACATCCACGCCCATGGCTACACCTTC,CASSPWDIHAHGYTF
TRBD1,-,TRBJ2-5,TRBV5-1,TGCGCCAGCAGCCGCGGACAGGGAGGCCTCGGGGAGACCCAGTACTTC,CASSRGQGGLGETQYF
-,-,TRBJ1-5,TRBV5-5,TGTGCCAGCAGCAGAGACAGTAATCAGCCCCAGCATTTT,CASSRDSNQPQHF
TRBD2,-,TRBJ2-7,TRBV10-3,TGTGCCATCAGCGGGACTAGCGGGATCCAGTACTTC,CAISGTSGIQYF
-,-,TRBJ1-5,TRBV6-5,TGTGCCAGCATACAGGGTCATAGCAATCAGCCCCAGCATTTT,CASIQGHSNQPQHF
-,-,TRBJ1-6,TRBV2,TGTGCCAGCAGTGCCTCGGGGGGGCGGCATAATTCACCCCTCCACTTT,CASSASGGRHNSPLHF
-,-,TRBJ1-6,TRBV4-1,TGCGCCAGCAGCCAAGATGGTAGCAGGGGTTCACCCCTCCACTTT,CASSQDGSRGSPLHF
TRBD1,once,TRBJ2-3,TRBV4-1,TGCGCCAGCAGAGGACAGGGTAGCACAGATACGCAGTATTTT,CASRGQGSTDTQYF
-,-,TRBJ2-7,TRBV2,TGTGCCAGCAGTGAAATCGGGGAGCAGTACTTC,CASSEIGEQYF
-,-,TRBJ2-5,TRBV19,TGTGCCAGTACCCCGCAGGGATCCTGGGATGGATTGGGGACCCAGTACTTC,CASTPQGSWDGLGTQYF
-,few,TRBJ1-1,TRBV29-1,TGCAGCGTGGGGGGAGTGAACACTGAAGCTTTCTTT,CSVGGVNTEAFF
TRBD2,-,TRBJ2-5,TRBV11-2,TGTGCCAGCAGCTTAGGACTAGCGGGAGTGGGAGAGACCCAGTACTTC,CASSLGLAGVGETQYF
-,-,TRBJ1-1,TRBV5-1,TGCGCCAGCAGCTTGAACTCAGGGGAAGGAGGGAACACTGAAGCTTTCTTT,CASSLNSGEGGNTEAFF
TRBD1,-,TRBJ2-7,TRBV6-5,TGTGCCAGCAGGGGACAGGGTCCCTACGAGCAGTACTTC,CASRGQGPYEQYF
TRBD1,-,TRBJ1-1,TRBV29-1,TGCAGCGTTGAGAGGGACAGCCCAGAAGCTTTCTTT,CSVERDSPEAFF
-,-,TRBJ1-1,TRBV6-1,TGTGCCAGCAGTGACATGGGCGCCCCGGACACTGAAGCTTTCTTT,CASSDMGAPDTEAFF
-,-,TRBJ1-5,TRBV30,TGTGCCTGGAGTAACGGTAATCAGCCCCAGCATTTT,CAWSNGNQPQHF
TRBD1,-,TRBJ1-2,TRBV19,TGTGCCAGTAGCCGGGACAGGGCAGACTATGGCTACACCTTC,CASSRDRADYGYTF
-,-,TRBJ2-7,TRBV11-3,TGTGCCAGCAGCACCCGGGACTCGTTTTACGAGCAGTACTTC,CASSTRDSFYEQYF
-,-,TRBJ2-5,TRBV7-6,TGTGCCAGCAGCTTAACTCAATCAGAGACCCAGTACTTC,CASSLTQSETQYF
-,-,TRBJ2-2,TRBV24-1,TGTGCCACCAGTGTCATGAACACCGGGGAGCTGTTTTTT,CATSVMNTGELFF
-,once,TRBJ2-3,TRBV18,TGTGCCAGCTCCGTCCAGGGGACCACCACAGATACGCAGTATTTT,CASSVQGTTTDTQYF
TRBD2,-,TRBJ2-7,TRBV27,TGTGCCAGCAGATTCTCAGCGGGGCCAGAGCAGTACTTC,CASRFSAGPEQYF
TRBD1,-,TRBJ1-3,TRBV27,TGTGCCAGCAGTCCGACCCTGAGCCCCGGGACAGGGGCTGGAAACACCATATATTTT,CASSPTLSPGTGAGNTIYF
-,once,TRBJ1-2,TRBV6-5,TGTGCCAGCAGCATGGACAGAAACTGGGGCTACACCTTC,CASSMDRNWGYTF
TRBD2,once,TRBJ2-3,TRBV6-1,TGTGCCAGCAGTGAACGCGGGGGGACCCCAGATACGCAGTATTTT,CASSERGGTPDTQYF
TRBD1,once,TRBJ1-4,TRBV19,TGTGCCAGTAGTATGTTTGCGAGGGGGCGGAATGAAAAACTGTTTTTT,CASSMFARGRNEKLFF
-,-,TRBJ1-1,TRBV5-1,TGCGCCAGCAGCTTAATCCAGGGGTTCCCCACTGAAGCTTTCTTT,CASSLIQGFPTEAFF
-,few,TRBJ1-5,TRBV12-2,TGTGCAAGTCGCTTACCGGACAGGCTCCGCAATCAGCCCCAGCATTTT,CASRLPDRLRNQPQHF
-,-,TRBJ2-1,TRBV11-3,TGTGCCAGCAGCTTAGACGGTCTAGCTCTGAATGAGCAGTTCTTC,CASSLDGLALNEQFF
TRBD1,-,TRBJ1-5,TRBV4-1,TGCGCCAGCAGCCAAATCGGGACAGGGGGAGAGCAGCCCCAGCATTTT,CASSQIGTGGEQPQHF
-,-,TRBJ2-1,TRBV29-1,TGCAGCGTTGAGGCCTCCACCAATGAGCAGTTCTTC,CSVEASTNEQFF
-,-,TRBJ1-2,TRBV18,TGTGCCAGCTCACCGTCGATGGAGGGTTCCTATGGCTACACCTTC,CASSPSMEGSYGYTF
-,-,TRBJ1-3,TRBV5-8,TGTGCCAGCAGCTTGGAATTGGGGGCTTACACCATATATTTT,CASSLELGAYTIYF